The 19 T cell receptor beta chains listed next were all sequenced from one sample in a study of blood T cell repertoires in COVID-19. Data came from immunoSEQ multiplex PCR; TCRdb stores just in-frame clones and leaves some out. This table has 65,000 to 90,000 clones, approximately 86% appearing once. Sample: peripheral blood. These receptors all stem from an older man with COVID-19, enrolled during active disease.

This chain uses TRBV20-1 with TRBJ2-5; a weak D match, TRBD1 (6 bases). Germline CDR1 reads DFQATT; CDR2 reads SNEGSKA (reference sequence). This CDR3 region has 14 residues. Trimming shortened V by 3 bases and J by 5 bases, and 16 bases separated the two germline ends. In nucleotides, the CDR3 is TGCAGTGCTAGTCGCAGGGGAGATCTGGAGACCCAGTACTTC. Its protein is CSASRRGDLETQYF.

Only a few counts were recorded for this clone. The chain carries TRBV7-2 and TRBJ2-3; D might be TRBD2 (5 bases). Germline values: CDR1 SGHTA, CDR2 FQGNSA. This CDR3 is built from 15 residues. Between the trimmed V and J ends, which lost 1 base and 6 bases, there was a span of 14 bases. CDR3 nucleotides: TGTGCCAGCAGCTTAGAAGGCGACTATTTGGATACGCAGTATTTT. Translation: CASSLEGDYLDTQYF.

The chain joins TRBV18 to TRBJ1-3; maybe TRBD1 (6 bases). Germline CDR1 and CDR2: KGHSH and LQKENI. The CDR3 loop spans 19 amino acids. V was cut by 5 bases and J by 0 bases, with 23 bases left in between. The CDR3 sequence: CASSSRTILGDISGNTIYF. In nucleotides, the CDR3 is TGTGCCAGCTCATCTCGGACCATTCTCGGGGACATCTCTGGAAACACCATATATTTT. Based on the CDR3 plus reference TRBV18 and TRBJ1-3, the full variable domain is NAGVMQNPRHLVRRRGQEARLRCSPMKGHSHVYWYRQLPEEGLKFMVYLQKENIIDESGMPKERFSAEFPKEGPSILRIQQVVRGDSAAYFCASSSRTILGDISGNTIYFGEGSWLTVV.

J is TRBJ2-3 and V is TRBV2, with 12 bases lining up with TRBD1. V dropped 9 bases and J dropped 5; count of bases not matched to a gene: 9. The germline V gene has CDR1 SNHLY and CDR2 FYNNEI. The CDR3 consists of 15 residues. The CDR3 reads CASRGQGANRDTQYF. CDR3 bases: TGTGCCAGTAGGGGACAGGGGGCTAACAGAGATACGCAGTATTTT.

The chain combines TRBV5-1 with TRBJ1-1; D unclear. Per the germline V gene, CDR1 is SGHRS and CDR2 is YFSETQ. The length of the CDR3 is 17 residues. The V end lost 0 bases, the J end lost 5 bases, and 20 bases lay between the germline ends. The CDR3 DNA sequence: TGCGCCAGCAGCTTGGCGTCCGGGTTCGGCTTTAGGACTGAAGCTTTCTTT. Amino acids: CASSLASGFGFRTEAFF.

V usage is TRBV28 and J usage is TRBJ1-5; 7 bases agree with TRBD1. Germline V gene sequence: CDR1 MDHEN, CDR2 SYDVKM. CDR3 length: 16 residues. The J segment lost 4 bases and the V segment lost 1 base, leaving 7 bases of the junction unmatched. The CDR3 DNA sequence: TGTGCCAGCAGTTTATTATTCGGCAGGGGGAATCAGCCCCAGCATTTT. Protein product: CASSLLFGRGNQPQHF.

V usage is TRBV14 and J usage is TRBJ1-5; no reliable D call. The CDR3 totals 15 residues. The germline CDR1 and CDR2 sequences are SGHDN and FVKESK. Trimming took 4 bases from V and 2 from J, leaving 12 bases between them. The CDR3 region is CASSPSRRGNQPQHF. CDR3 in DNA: TGTGCCAGCAGCCCCTCAAGGAGGGGCAATCAGCCCCAGCATTTT.

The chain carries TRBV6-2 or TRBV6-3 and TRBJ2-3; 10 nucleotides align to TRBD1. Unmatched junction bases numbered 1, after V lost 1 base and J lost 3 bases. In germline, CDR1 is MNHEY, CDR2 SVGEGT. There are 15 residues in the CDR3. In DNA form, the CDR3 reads TGTGCCAGCAGTTACTGGGACAGGGGTACAGATACGCAGTATTTT. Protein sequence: CASSYWDRGTDTQYF.

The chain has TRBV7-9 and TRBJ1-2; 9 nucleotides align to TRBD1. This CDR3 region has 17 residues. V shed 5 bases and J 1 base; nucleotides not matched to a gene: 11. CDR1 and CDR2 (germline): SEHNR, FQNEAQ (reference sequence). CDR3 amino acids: CASSPWTGVVGNYGYTF. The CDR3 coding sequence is TGTGCCAGCAGCCCCTGGACAGGGGTAGTCGGTAACTATGGCTACACCTTC.

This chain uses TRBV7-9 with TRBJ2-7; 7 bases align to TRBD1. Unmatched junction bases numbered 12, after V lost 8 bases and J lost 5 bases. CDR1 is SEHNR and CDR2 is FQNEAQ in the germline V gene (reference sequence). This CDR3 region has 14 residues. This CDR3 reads CASVSGRGPDEQYF. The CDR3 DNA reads TGTGCCAGCGTGTCCGGTAGGGGGCCAGACGAGCAGTACTTC.

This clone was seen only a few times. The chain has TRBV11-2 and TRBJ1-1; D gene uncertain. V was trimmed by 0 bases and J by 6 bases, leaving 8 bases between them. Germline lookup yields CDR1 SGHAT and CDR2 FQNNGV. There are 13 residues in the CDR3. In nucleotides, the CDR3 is TGTGCCAGCAGCTTAGATTTTAACTCTGAAGCTTTCTTT. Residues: CASSLDFNSEAFF.

Written as DNA, the CDR3 is TGTGCCAGCAGCCCGCCCGGACAGGGGAGAGAGACCCAGTACTTC. Amino acids: CASSPPGQGRETQYF. This sequence joins TRBV11-2 and TRBJ2-5, with 9 nucleotides matching TRBD1. CDR1 SGHAT and CDR2 FQNNGV come from the germline V gene. V shed 5 bases and J 4 bases; nucleotides not matched to a gene: 8. The CDR3 is made up of 15 amino acids.

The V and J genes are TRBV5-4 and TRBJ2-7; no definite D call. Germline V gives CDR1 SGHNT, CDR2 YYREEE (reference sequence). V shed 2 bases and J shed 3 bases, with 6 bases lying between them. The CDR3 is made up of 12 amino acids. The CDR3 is CASSFHGYEQYF. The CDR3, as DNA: TGTGCCAGCAGCTTTCACGGCTACGAGCAGTACTTC. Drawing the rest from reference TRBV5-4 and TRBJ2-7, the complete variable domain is ETGVTQSPTHLIKTRGQQVTLRCSSQSGHNTVSWYQQALGQGPQFIFQYYREEENGRGNFPPRFSGLQFPNYSSELNVNALELDDSALYLCASSFHGYEQYFGPGTRLTVT.

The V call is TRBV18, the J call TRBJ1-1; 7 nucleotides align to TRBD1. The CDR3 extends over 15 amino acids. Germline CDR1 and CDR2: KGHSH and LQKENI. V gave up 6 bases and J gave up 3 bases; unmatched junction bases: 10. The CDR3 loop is CASSRITGVDTEAFF. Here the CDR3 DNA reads TGTGCCAGCTCCCGAATTACAGGGGTGGACACTGAAGCTTTCTTT.

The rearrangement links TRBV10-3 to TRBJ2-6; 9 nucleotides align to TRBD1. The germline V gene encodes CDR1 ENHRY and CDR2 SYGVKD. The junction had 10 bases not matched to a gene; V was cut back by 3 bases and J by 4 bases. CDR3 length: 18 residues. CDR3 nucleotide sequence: TGTGCCATCAGTGATTCCGGGACAGGGAAGGCGGGGGCCAACGTCCTGACTTTC. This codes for CAISDSGTGKAGANVLTF.

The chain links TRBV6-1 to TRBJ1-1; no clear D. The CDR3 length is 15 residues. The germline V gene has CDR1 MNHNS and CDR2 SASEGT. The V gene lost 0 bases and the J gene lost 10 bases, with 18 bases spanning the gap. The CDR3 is CASSEAQAGPGRAFF. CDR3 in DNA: TGTGCCAGCAGTGAAGCTCAGGCGGGTCCCGGTAGAGCTTTCTTT.

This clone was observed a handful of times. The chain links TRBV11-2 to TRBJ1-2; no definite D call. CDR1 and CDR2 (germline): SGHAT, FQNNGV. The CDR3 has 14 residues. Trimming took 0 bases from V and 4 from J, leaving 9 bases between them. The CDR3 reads CASSLDSFIYGYTF. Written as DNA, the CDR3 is TGTGCCAGCAGCTTAGATTCTTTTATCTATGGCTACACCTTC.

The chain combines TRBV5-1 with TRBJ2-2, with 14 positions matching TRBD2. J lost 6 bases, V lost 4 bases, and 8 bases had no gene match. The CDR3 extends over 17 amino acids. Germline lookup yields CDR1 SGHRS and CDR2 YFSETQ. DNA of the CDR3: TGCGCCAGCAGCCACGGACTAGCGGGGGGCCGGGCCGGGGAGCTGTTTTTT. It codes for CASSHGLAGGRAGELFF. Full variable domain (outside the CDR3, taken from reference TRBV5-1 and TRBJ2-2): KAGVTQTPRYLIKTRGQQVTLSCSPISGHRSVSWYQQTPGQGLQFLFEYFSETQRNKGNFPGRFSGRQFSNSRSEMNVSTLELGDSALYLCASSHGLAGGRAGELFFGEGSRLTVL.

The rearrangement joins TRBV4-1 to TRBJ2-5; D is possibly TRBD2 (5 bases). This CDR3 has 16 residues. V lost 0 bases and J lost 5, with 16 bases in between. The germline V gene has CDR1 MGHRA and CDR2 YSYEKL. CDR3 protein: CASSQEGGRVGETQYF. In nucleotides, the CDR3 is TGCGCCAGCAGCCAAGAAGGTGGGCGGGTCGGGGAGACCCAGTACTTC.